The 4 T cell receptor beta chains below were found in one sample sequenced in a study of T cell changes during pregnancy in multiple sclerosis. The repertoire was sequenced with immunoSEQ multiplex PCR; TCRdb's copy has only in-frame clones and lacks some. This sample yields roughly 72,000 clones, of which around 90% are seen a single time; 0.9% belongs to the top ten. Specimen: peripheral blood, collected in the first trimester of pregnancy. All receptors come from a female donor in good health, enrolled as a control in a pregnancy study.

The chain is built from TRBV5-1 and TRBJ1-2; D not certain. The CDR3 consists of 14 residues. CDR1 and CDR2 (germline): SGHRS, YFSETQ. Trimming shortened V by 4 bases and J by 4 bases, and 14 bases separated the two germline ends. CDR3 sequence reads: CASSLTTSSYGYTF. CDR3 nucleotides: TGCGCCAGCAGCCTAACGACAAGCTCCTATGGCTACACCTTC.

The chain combines TRBV15 with TRBJ1-6; perhaps TRBD1 as D (6 bases). V lost 5 bases and J 12 bases, leaving 17 bases between the germline ends. The germline V gene encodes CDR1 LNHNV and CDR2 YYDKDF (reference sequence). The CDR3 runs 14 residues. The CDR3 sequence is CATSGSGEWGPLHF. The CDR3 DNA reads as TGTGCCACCAGCGGGTCAGGGGAATGGGGACCCCTCCACTTT.

The chain combines TRBV7-2 with TRBJ2-7, with 9 bases matching TRBD1. The CDR3 consists of 15 residues. Germline trimming cut 4 bases from V and 4 bases from J; bases unmatched to any gene: 8. Germline V gene sequence: CDR1 SGHTA, CDR2 FQGNSA. The CDR3 region is CASSSPGQGLYEQYF. CDR3 nucleotides: TGTGCCAGCAGCTCACCGGGACAGGGACTTTACGAGCAGTACTTC. Looking up the rest from reference TRBV7-2 and TRBJ2-7 gives the full variable domain: GAGVSQSPSNKVTEKGKDVELRCDPISGHTALYWYRQSLGQGLEFLIYFQGNSAPDKSGLPSDRFSAERTGGSVSTLTIQRTQQEDSAVYLCASSSPGQGLYEQYFGPGTRLTVT.

The chain is built from TRBV6-5 and TRBJ1-6; 10 bases are a match to TRBD1. This CDR3 is built from 14 residues. Germline V gene sequence: CDR1 MNHEY, CDR2 SVGAGI. With 5 bases clipped from V and 8 bases from J, the junction kept 3 bases outside the gene matches. The CDR3 spells CASSAGQGYSPLHF. The CDR3 DNA reads TGTGCCAGCAGTGCGGGACAGGGGTATTCACCCCTCCACTTT.